This passage covers 11 T cell receptor beta chains from one sample sequenced in a study of regulatory T cells in long-lasting Graves disease. Sample time point: persistent/refractory GD, antithyroid drugs over 5 years with positive TRAb. Construction of the TCR library relied on RNA isolated from PBMCs. Relying on iRepertoire HTBI primers and Arm-PCR of CDR3 regions, the team built TCR beta libraries. TCRdb re-analysed the multiplex PCR reads in MiXCR, keeping a single row per CDR3 protein. This table has 400,000 to 600,000 distinct CDR3 sequences, 20% to 25% appearing once. The sample in question was peripheral blood mononuclear cells (PBMCs), obtained when the disease was refractory, from a patient treated with antithyroid drugs. Receptors were obtained from a female donor with Graves disease.

This rearrangement joins TRBV19 to TRBJ1-5; D is ambiguous. Per germline, CDR1 LNHDA and CDR2 SQIVND (reference sequence). Trimming removed 11 bases from V and 0 bases from J, with 14 bases in between. CDR3 length: 14 amino acids. CDR3 loop: CAAGTSYSNQPQHF. The CDR3 DNA sequence: TGTGCCGCGGGCACCAGTTATAGCAATCAGCCCCAGCATTTT.

This clonotype turned up a few times. This sequence joins TRBV9 and TRBJ1-6, with 8 bases fitting TRBD1. The CDR3 runs to 15 residues. J was trimmed by 7 bases and V by 4 bases; bases with no gene match: 7. Germline V gives CDR1 SGDLS, CDR2 YYNGEE. CDR3 coding DNA: TGTGCCAGCAGCCCCAACGACAGGGGAAATTCACCCCTCCACTTT. This encodes CASSPNDRGNSPLHF.

This clonotype has a count of ten or more. The chain couples TRBV6-5 to TRBJ2-7, with D unclear. Germline V lookup: CDR1 MNHEY, CDR2 SVGAGI. The CDR3 has 14 amino acids. Trimming removed 0 bases from V and 3 bases from J, with 9 bases in between. CDR3 in DNA: TGTGCCAGCAGTTACTCTGCACAAAGCTACGAGCAGTACTTC. It translates to CASSYSAQSYEQYF.

This clonotype has a count of ten or more. V is TRBV3-1 and J is TRBJ2-5; D is unclear. Trimming took 7 bases from V and 5 from J, leaving 11 bases between them. CDR1 and CDR2 (germline): LGHDT, YNNKEL (reference sequence). The CDR3 is made up of 12 amino acids. The CDR3 sequence: CASTGVFETQYF. The CDR3 DNA reads as TGTGCCAGCACAGGCGTCTTCGAGACCCAGTACTTC.

This clonotype occurred a few times. V and J are TRBV5-5 and TRBJ1-2; 9 positions agree with TRBD1. The ends lost 4 bases at V and 2 bases at J; junction bases unmatched: 3. Germline V lookup: CDR1 SGHKS, CDR2 YYEKEE (reference sequence). The CDR3 consists of 14 residues. CDR3 residues: CASSIGQGNYGYTF. CDR3 sequence (DNA): TGTGCCAGCAGCATAGGACAGGGGAACTATGGCTACACCTTC.

This clonotype was counted ten times or more. The chain links TRBV2 to TRBJ1-4; D ambiguous. Trimming cost V 2 bases and J 8 bases, with 12 bases left between them. The CDR3 contains 14 residues. Germline CDR1 reads SNHLY; CDR2 reads FYNNEI. This chain's CDR3 is CASSESGREEKLFF. The DNA for the CDR3 is TGTGCCAGCAGTGAATCGGGCCGGGAAGAAAAACTGTTTTTT.

A few counts support this clonotype. This may come from a read error, since a much larger clone is one base off. V gene TRBV28 combines with J gene TRBJ1-2, with TRBD1 identical over 8 bases. CDR1 MDHEN and CDR2 SYDVKM come from the germline V gene. CDR3 size: 13 residues. The DNA for the CDR3 is TGTGCCGGCAGGACAGGGTACCCGTATGGCTACACCTTC. It specifies CAGRTGYPYGYTF.

This clonotype has just a few counts. The CDR3 region is CASSQSSGKKETQYF. CDR3 sequence (DNA): TGTGCCAGTTCCCAAAGCTCCGGGAAAAAAGAGACCCAGTACTTC. This chain links TRBV19 with TRBJ2-5; a weak D match, TRBD2 (5 bases). Trimming removed 8 bases at V and 3 bases at J, with 19 bases between. The CDR3 is made up of 15 amino acids. From germline, CDR1 is LNHDA and CDR2 SQIVND (reference sequence). The entire variable domain, with the rest obtained from reference TRBV19 and TRBJ2-5, is as follows: DGGITQSPKYLFRKEGQNVTLSCEQNLNHDAMYWYRQDPGQGLRLIYYSQIVNDFQKGDIAEGYSVSREKKESFPLTVTSAQKNPTAFYLCASSQSSGKKETQYFGPGTRLLVL.

This clonotype was recorded many times. The rearrangement joins TRBV28 to TRBJ1-5; a possible D gene is TRBD1 (6 bases). The CDR3 extends over 14 amino acids. CDR1 and CDR2 from the germline V gene are MDHEN and SYDVKM. Trimming stripped 5 bases from V and 3 bases from J, with 11 bases between. Here the CDR3 DNA reads TGTGCCAGCAGTCTTCGGGACATCAATCAGCCCCAGCATTTT. Translating gives CASSLRDINQPQHF.

This clonotype was counted between two and nine times. The CDR3 DNA follows: TGTGCCAGCGTAACGGGACAGCTCACTGAAGCTTTCTTT. This gives the protein CASVTGQLTEAFF. This chain uses TRBV6-1 with TRBJ1-1; the match to TRBD1 covers 7 bases. The CDR3 consists of 13 residues. The germline V gene encodes CDR1 MNHNS and CDR2 SASEGT. With 8 bases clipped from V and 4 bases from J, the junction kept 7 bases outside the gene matches.

This chain's CDR3 is CSVEDSPGQGGTEAFF. CDR3 nucleotide sequence: TGCAGCGTTGAAGATTCCCCGGGACAGGGTGGCACTGAAGCTTTCTTT. The rearrangement links TRBV29-1 to TRBJ1-1; TRBD1 agrees at 9 bases. The CDR3 has 16 residues. Trimming at V came to 0 bases and at J to 4 bases, leaving 9 bases not matched to a gene. Germline-derived CDR1 and CDR2 are SQVTM and ANQGSEA.